These T cell receptor beta chains were read from a single sample in a study of graft-versus-host responses after intestinal transplantation. Produced via immunoSEQ multiplex PCR; TCRdb's table is partial and in-frame only. This table holds 3,500 to 4,000 clones, around 41% found once. The specimen was alloreactive CD8+ T cells from a mixed lymphocyte reaction culture, collected before transplantation. These receptors came from a human patient who was an organ donor for intestinal transplantation. The CDR3 runs from the conserved cysteine through the conserved F or W. The D gene is left open where the match is weak. Rows may omit the clone size; those that give it use once, few, many or a size class.

v_call	d_call	j_call	clone_size	cdr3_aa	cdr3_nt
TRBV18	TRBD2	TRBJ2-1	-	CASSPRTSEYNEQFF	TGTGCCAGCTCACCACGGACTAGCGAGTACAATGAGCAGTTCTTC
TRBV28	-	TRBJ2-7	medium-sized	CASSFRLVGDEQYF	TGTGCCAGCAGTTTCCGACTAGTTGGGGACGAGCAGTACTTC
TRBV28	-	TRBJ1-5	-	CASSPPRGYSNQSQHF	TGTGCCAGCAGTCCCCCTCGGGGATATAGCAATCAGTCCCAGCATTTT
TRBV4-3	-	TRBJ2-1	-	CASSQDLPFESYEQFF	TGCGCCAGCAGCCAAGATCTTCCCTTCGAGAGCTATGAGCAGTTCTTC
TRBV2	TRBD2	TRBJ2-7	-	CASSPVSGRAPYEQYF	TGTGCCAGCAGTCCTGTTAGCGGGAGGGCCCCTTACGAGCAGTACTTC
TRBV11-2	-	TRBJ1-5	large	CASSLFGRQPQHF	TGTGCCAGCAGCTTATTCGGTCGGCAGCCCCAGCATTTT
TRBV4-1	-	TRBJ2-7	-	CASSQDRGSYEQYF	TGCGCCAGCAGCCAAGATAGGGGTTCCTACGAGCAGTACTTC
TRBV7-9	TRBD2	TRBJ2-1	few	CASTPGLGLNEQFF	TGTGCCAGCACCCCGGGACTAGGATTAAATGAGCAGTTCTTC
TRBV28	-	TRBJ1-4	-	CASSLQDEKLFF	TGTGCCAGCAGTTTACAGGATGAAAAACTGTTTTTT
TRBV21-1	-	TRBJ2-2	-	CASSPLGDRGRLTGELFF	TGTGCCAGCAGCCCGCTTGGGGACAGGGGGCGTCTAACCGGGGAGCTGTTTTTT
TRBV28	TRBD1	TRBJ2-7	medium-sized	CASRRQGHYEQYF	TGTGCCAGCAGGAGACAGGGGCACTACGAGCAGTACTTC
TRBV2	TRBD1	TRBJ1-1	medium-sized	CASSPPPGRQGWGDTEAFF	TGTGCCAGCAGCCCCCCCCCAGGAAGACAGGGTTGGGGGGACACTGAAGCTTTCTTT
TRBV28	TRBD1	TRBJ2-1	-	CASSLFHRDRSHNEQFF	TGTGCCAGCAGTTTATTCCACCGGGACAGGAGTCACAATGAGCAGTTCTTC
TRBV9	TRBD1	TRBJ1-6	-	CASSDSGTGNSPLHF	TGTGCCAGCAGCGACTCCGGGACAGGAAATTCACCCCTCCACTTT
TRBV7-3	TRBD2	TRBJ2-7	-	CASSLCPSGRSKQYF	TGTGCCAGCAGCTTATGCCCTAGCGGGAGGTCGAAGCAGTACTTC
TRBV6-5	TRBD2	TRBJ2-7	medium-sized	CVIPSGYEQYF	TGTGTGATCCCTAGCGGGTACGAGCAGTACTTC
TRBV27	-	TRBJ2-1	-	CASSLTGQGGDEQFF	TGTGCCAGCAGTTTAACAGGACAGGGAGGGGATGAGCAGTTCTTC
TRBV5-1	TRBD2	TRBJ2-1	few	CASSLAGAGVTYNEQFF	TGCGCCAGCAGCTTGGCTGGCGCGGGAGTGACCTACAATGAGCAGTTCTTC
TRBV5-8	-	TRBJ2-1	large	CASSLPGSNEQFF	TGTGCCAGCAGCTTACCCGGGAGCAATGAGCAGTTCTTC
TRBV9	-	TRBJ2-7	medium-sized	CASSVWPGGGSHGYEQYF	TGTGCCAGCAGCGTATGGCCGGGGGGCGGGAGTCACGGCTACGAGCAGTACTTC
TRBV6-1	TRBD2	TRBJ2-7	-	CASSEAVRLARYEQYF	TGTGCCAGCAGTGAAGCGGTTCGACTAGCTCGTTACGAGCAGTACTTC
TRBV7-9	TRBD2	TRBJ2-7	medium-sized	CASSPSPGGTYEQYF	TGTGCCAGCAGCCCTTCACCGGGGGGGACCTACGAGCAGTACTTC
TRBV10-3	-	TRBJ2-7	-	CAISVGVTYEQYF	TGTGCCATCAGTGTAGGGGTTACCTACGAGCAGTACTTC
TRBV6-6	TRBD1	TRBJ1-1	-	CASRSGTGGNTEAFF	TGTGCCAGCAGGTCTGGGACAGGGGGGAACACTGAAGCTTTCTTT
TRBV27	TRBD2	TRBJ2-3	once	CASSPLTSGSIDTQYF	TGTGCCAGCAGTCCCTTGACTAGCGGGAGTATAGATACGCAGTATTTT
TRBV14	-	TRBJ1-4	few	CASSQGTIRGEKLFF	TGTGCCAGCAGCCAAGGGACAATAAGAGGTGAAAAACTGTTTTTT
TRBV28	-	TRBJ2-7	few	CASSTARVPPTWEQYF	TGTGCCAGCAGTACAGCGCGGGTACCGCCCACGTGGGAGCAGTACTTC
TRBV19	TRBD2	TRBJ2-1	few	CASTTTSGVPSSYNEQFF	TGTGCCAGTACCACGACTAGCGGAGTCCCCAGCTCCTACAATGAGCAGTTCTTC
TRBV28	-	TRBJ2-1	few	CASSLADRYHNEQFF	TGTGCCAGCAGTTTGGCGGACAGATATCACAATGAGCAGTTCTTC
TRBV28	-	TRBJ1-5	-	CASSSPPQHF	TGTGCCAGCAGCTCCCCGCCCCAGCATTTT
TRBV5-1	TRBD2	TRBJ2-7	-	CASSLGGTSYEQYF	TGCGCCAGCAGCTTGGGGGGGACTAGCTACGAGCAGTACTTC
TRBV6-5	TRBD1	TRBJ1-2	few	CASSLRQGGGYTF	TGTGCCAGCAGTTTGCGACAGGGAGGAGGCTACACCTTC
TRBV11-2	-	TRBJ2-7	-	CASSSPYSGRVRYEQYF	TGTGCCAGCAGCTCTCCTTATAGCGGACGGGTGCGTTACGAGCAGTACTTC
TRBV30	TRBD2	TRBJ2-7	medium-sized	CAWGTSGRLDEQYF	TGTGCCTGGGGGACTAGCGGGAGGTTAGACGAGCAGTACTTC
TRBV7-9	-	TRBJ1-2	-	CASSRIGGFHGYTF	TGTGCCAGCAGCAGGATCGGGGGGTTCCATGGCTACACCTTC
TRBV2	TRBD2	TRBJ2-1	large	CASNPSGTSGSEQFF	TGTGCCAGTAACCCCTCGGGGACTAGCGGGAGTGAGCAGTTCTTC
TRBV27	-	TRBJ2-7	medium-sized	CASSFGRDNYEQYF	TGTGCCAGCAGTTTTGGTCGGGACAACTACGAGCAGTACTTC
TRBV18	-	TRBJ2-2	-	CASSPGLENPLTGELFF	TGTGCCAGCTCACCAGGTTTAGAAAACCCCTTGACCGGGGAGCTGTTTTTT
TRBV28	-	TRBJ2-7	-	CASSLRGIEYEQYF	TGTGCCAGCAGTTTAAGGGGGATTGAGTACGAGCAGTACTTC
TRBV27	TRBD1	TRBJ1-2	few	CASSLQGASANGYTF	TGTGCCAGCAGTTTACAGGGGGCGTCGGCGAATGGCTACACCTTC
TRBV7-6	TRBD2	TRBJ2-2	few	CASSLSLRSSGRRAGELFF	TGTGCCAGCAGCTTGAGCCTTAGGTCTAGCGGGAGGCGCGCCGGGGAGCTGTTTTTT
TRBV9	TRBD2	TRBJ2-1	-	CASSAAGVFYNEQFF	TGTGCCAGCAGCGCGGCGGGAGTCTTCTACAATGAGCAGTTCTTC